This T cell receptor beta chain stems from a study of cytomegalovirus exposure and HLA in healthy donors. Overall study findings and caveats: Sequencing likely generated an artifact that appeared as a cluster of highly shared sequence variants.

As regards this clone: The antigen is unknown. The junction departs from germline at one end; a sequencing error may be responsible.

The PCR used 60 Vbeta and 13 Jbeta primers. The method was immunoSEQ multiplex PCR; TCRdb's version includes in-frame clones alone and lacks a portion of them. The sample carries under 300,000 clones, roughly 89% recorded once. Germline V lookup: CDR1 SEHNR, CDR2 FQNEAQ (reference sequence). The CDR3 runs 15 residues. The chain couples TRBV7-9 to TRBJ2-3; 9 nucleotides line up with TRBD2. The sequenced sample was PBMCs. The TCR was taken from a man aged 35 to 55 in good health and CMV-seropositive. CDR3 sequence (DNA): TGTTCCAGCAGCTTATTAGCGGGAGGCACAGATACGCAGTATTTT. Amino acids: CSSSLLAGGTDTQYF.